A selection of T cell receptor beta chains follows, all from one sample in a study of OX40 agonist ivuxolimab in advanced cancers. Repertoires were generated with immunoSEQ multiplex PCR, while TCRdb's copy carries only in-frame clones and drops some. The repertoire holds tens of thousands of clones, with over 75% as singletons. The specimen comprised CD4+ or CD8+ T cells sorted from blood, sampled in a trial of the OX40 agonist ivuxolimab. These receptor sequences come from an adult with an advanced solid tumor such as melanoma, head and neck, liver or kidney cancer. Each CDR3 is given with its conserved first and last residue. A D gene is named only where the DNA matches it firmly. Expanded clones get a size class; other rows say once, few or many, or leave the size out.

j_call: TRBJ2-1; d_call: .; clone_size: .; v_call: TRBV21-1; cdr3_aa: CASSAIQGCEQFF; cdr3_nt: TGTGCCAGCAGCGCAATACAGGGATGTGAGCAGTTCTTC
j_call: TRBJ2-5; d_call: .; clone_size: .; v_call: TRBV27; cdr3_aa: CASSAVVGGWETQYF; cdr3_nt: TGTGCCAGCAGTGCCGTGGTGGGGGGCTGGGAGACCCAGTACTTC
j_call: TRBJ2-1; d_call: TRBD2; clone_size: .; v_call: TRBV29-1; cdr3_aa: CSVGDQRGTREQFF; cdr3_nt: TGCAGCGTGGGAGACCAGCGGGGGACACGCGAGCAGTTCTTC
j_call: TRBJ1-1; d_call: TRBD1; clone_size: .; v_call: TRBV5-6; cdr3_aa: CASSPIDGQGRTEAFF; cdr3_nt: TGTGCCAGCAGCCCTATCGATGGACAGGGGAGAACTGAAGCTTTCTTT
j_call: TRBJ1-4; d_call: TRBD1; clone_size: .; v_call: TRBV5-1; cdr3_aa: CASSFGDRSSNEKLFF; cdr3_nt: TGCGCCAGCAGCTTTGGGGACAGATCTTCTAATGAAAAACTGTTTTTT
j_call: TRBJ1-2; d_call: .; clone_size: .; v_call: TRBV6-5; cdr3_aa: CASSPGGNYGYTF; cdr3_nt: TGTGCCAGCAGTCCAGGCGGTAACTATGGCTACACCTTC
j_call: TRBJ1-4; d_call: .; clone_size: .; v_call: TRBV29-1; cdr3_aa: CSVGGGNANEKLFF; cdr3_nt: TGCAGCGTTGGTGGGGGTAACGCTAATGAAAAACTGTTTTTT
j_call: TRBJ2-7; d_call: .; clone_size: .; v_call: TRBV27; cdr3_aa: CASSLSAMTGYEQYF; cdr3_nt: TGTGCCAGCAGTTTATCGGCCATGACAGGTTACGAGCAGTACTTC
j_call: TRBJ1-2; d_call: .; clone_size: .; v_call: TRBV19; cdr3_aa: CASSIVAGQQSGGYTF; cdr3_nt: TGTGCCAGTAGTATAGTTGCGGGGCAACAATCAGGTGGCTACACCTTC
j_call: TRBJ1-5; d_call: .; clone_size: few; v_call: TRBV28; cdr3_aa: CASSQGTQPQHF; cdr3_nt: TGTGCCAGCAGTCAGGGGACTCAGCCCCAGCATTTT
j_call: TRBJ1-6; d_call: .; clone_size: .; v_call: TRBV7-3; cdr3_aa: CASSYRASYNSPLHF; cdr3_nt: TGTGCCAGCAGCTACAGGGCTTCCTATAATTCACCCCTCCACTTT
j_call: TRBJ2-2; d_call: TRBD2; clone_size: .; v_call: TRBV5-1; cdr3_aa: CASTPGGRNTGELFF; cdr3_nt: TGCGCCAGCACACCGGGGGGGCGGAACACCGGGGAGCTGTTTTTT
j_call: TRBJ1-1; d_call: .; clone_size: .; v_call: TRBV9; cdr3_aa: CASSVGEGWVTEAFF; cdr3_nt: TGTGCCAGCAGCGTAGGTGAGGGGTGGGTGACTGAAGCTTTCTTT
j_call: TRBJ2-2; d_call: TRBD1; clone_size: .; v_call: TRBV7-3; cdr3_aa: CASSWDRGPGELFF; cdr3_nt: TGTGCCAGCAGCTGGGACAGGGGACCCGGGGAGCTGTTTTTT
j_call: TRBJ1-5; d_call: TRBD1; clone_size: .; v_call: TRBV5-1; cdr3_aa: CASSLGGPGGGQPQHF; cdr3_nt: TGCGCCAGCAGCTTGGGTGGGCCAGGGGGCGGTCAGCCCCAGCATTTT
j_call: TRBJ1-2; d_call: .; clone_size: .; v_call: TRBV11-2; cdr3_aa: CASSSTGAYGYTF; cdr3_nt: TGTGCCAGCAGTTCGACGGGAGCCTATGGCTACACCTTC
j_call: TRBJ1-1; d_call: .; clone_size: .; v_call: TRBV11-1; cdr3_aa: CASSPQNTEAFF; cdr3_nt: TGTGCCAGCAGCCCCCAGAACACTGAAGCTTTCTTT